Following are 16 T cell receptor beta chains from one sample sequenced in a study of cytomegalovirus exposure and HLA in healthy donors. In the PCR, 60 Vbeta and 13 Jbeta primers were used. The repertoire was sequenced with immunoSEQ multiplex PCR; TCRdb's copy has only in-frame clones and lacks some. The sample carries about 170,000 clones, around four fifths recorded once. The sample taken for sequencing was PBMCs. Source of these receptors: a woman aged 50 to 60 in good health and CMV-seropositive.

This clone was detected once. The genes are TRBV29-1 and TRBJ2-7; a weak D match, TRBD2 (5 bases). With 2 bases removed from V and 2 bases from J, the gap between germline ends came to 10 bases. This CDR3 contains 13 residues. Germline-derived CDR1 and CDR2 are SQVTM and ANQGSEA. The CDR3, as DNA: TGCAGCGTTGAATTACGGGAACCCTACGAGCAGTACTTC. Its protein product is CSVELREPYEQYF.

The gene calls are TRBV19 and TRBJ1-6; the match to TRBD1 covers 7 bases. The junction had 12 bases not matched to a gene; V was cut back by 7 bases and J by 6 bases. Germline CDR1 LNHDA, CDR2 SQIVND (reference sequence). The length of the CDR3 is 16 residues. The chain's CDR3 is CASTHANRGGNSPLHF. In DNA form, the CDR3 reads TGTGCCAGTACCCACGCCAACAGGGGCGGTAATTCACCCCTCCACTTT.

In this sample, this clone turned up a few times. This CDR3 is CASSQVYEVGAYEQYF. CDR3 DNA: TGTGCCAGCAGCCAAGTTTATGAAGTTGGTGCCTACGAGCAGTACTTC. The V call is TRBV4-2, the J call TRBJ2-5; D is ambiguous. The end of the DNA aligns better with TRBJ2-7, so the J call may be wrong. From germline, CDR1 is LGHNA and CDR2 YNFKEQ. This CDR3 comprises 16 residues.

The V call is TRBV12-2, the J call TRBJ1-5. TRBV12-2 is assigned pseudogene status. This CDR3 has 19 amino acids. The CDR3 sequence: CASRLARRLGSGGNQPQHF. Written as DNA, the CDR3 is TGTGCAAGTCGCTTAGCGCGTCGATTGGGGAGTGGGGGCAATCAGCCCCAGCATTTT.

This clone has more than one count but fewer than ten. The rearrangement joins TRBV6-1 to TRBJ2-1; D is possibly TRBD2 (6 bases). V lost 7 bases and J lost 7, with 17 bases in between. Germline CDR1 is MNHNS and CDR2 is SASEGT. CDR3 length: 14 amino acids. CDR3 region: CASKEGPLLNEQFF. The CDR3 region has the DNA TGTGCCAGCAAGGAGGGCCCTCTTCTTAATGAGCAGTTCTTC.

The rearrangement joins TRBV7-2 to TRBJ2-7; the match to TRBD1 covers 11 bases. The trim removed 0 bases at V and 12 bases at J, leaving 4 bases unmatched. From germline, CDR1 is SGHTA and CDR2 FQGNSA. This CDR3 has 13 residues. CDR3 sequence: CASSLARDRGLYF. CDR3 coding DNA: TGTGCCAGCAGCTTAGCCAGGGACAGGGGGTTGTACTTC.

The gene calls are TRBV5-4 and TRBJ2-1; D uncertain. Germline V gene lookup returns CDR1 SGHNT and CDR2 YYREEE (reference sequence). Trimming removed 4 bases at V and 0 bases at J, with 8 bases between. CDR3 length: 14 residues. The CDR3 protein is CASSVDSSYNEQFF. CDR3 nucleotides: TGTGCCAGCAGCGTTGATAGCTCCTACAATGAGCAGTTCTTC.

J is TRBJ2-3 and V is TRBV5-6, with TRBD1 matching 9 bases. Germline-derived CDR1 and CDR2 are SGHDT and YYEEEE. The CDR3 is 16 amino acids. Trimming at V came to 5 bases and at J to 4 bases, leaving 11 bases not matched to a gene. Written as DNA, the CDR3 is TGTGCCAGCAGTCGGGCCGGGACAGGGAAGCCAGATACGCAGTATTTT. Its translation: CASSRAGTGKPDTQYF.

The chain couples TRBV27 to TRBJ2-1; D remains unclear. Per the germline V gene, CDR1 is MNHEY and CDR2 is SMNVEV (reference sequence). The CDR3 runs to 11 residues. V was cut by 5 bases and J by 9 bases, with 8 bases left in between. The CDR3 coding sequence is TGTGCCAGCAGTCGGTACGGTGAGCAGTTCTTC. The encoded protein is CASSRYGEQFF.

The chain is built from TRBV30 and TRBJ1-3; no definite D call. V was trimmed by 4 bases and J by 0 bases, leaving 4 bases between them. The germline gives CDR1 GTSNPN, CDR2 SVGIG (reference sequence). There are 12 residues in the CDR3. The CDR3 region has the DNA TGTGCCTGGACACTCTCTGGAAACACCATATATTTT. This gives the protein CAWTLSGNTIYF.

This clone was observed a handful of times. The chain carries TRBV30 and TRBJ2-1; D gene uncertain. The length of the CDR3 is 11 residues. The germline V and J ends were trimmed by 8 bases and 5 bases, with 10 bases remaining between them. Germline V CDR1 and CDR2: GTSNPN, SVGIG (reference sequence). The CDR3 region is CALQNNNEQFF. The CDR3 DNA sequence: TGTGCCCTACAGAACAACAATGAGCAGTTCTTC. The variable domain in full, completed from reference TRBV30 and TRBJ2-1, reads SQTIHQWPATLVQPVGSPLSLECTVEGTSNPNLYWYRQAAGRGLQLLFYSVGIGQISSEVPQNLSASRPQDRQFILSSKKLLLSDSGFYLCALQNNNEQFFGPGTRLTVL.

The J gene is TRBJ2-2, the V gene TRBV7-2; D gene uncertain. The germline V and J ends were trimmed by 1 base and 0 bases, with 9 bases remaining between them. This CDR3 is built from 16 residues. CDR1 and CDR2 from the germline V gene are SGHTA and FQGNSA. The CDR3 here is CASSLGSRANTGELFF. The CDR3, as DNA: TGTGCCAGCAGCTTAGGCTCCCGGGCGAACACCGGGGAGCTGTTTTTT.

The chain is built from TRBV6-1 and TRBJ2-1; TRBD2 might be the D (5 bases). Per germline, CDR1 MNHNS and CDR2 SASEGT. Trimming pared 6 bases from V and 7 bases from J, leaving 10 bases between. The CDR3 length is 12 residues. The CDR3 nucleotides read TGTGCCAGCAGGGAGGTTGTGAATGAGCAGTTCTTC. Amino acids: CASREVVNEQFF.

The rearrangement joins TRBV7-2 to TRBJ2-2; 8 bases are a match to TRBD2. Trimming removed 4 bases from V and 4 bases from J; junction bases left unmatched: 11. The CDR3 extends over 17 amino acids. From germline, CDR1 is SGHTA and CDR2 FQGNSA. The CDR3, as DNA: TGTGCCAGCAGCTCTTCCTTTGCGGGGGGATCCACCGGGGAGCTGTTTTTT. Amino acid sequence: CASSSSFAGGSTGELFF. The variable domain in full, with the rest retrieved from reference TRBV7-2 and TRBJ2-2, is GAGVSQSPSNKVTEKGKDVELRCDPISGHTALYWYRQSLGQGLEFLIYFQGNSAPDKSGLPSDRFSAERTGGSVSTLTIQRTQQEDSAVYLCASSSSFAGGSTGELFFGEGSRLTVL.

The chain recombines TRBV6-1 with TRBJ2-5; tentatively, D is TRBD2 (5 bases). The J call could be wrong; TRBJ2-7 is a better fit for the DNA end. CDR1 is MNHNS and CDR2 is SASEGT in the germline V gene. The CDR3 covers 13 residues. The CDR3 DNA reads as TGTGCCAGCAGTATCCGGACTTACTACGAGCAGTACTTC. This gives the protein CASSIRTYYEQYF.

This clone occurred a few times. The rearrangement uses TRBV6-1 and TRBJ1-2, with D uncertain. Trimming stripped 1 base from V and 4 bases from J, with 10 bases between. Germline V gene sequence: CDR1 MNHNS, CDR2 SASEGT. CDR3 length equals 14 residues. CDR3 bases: TGTGCCAGCAGTGAAGGACCCGGGAGCTATGGCTACACCTTC. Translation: CASSEGPGSYGYTF.